This TCR beta chain stems from a study of PD-L1 blockade in urothelial cancer. Study-level background: Blood-derived samples held a median roughly 150,000 T cells.

This CDR3 comprises 15 residues. Trimming removed 2 bases from V and 3 bases from J; junction bases left unmatched: 6. The germline gives CDR1 SGDLS, CDR2 YYNGEE. Noted time point: pretreatment peripheral blood. TCRdb's table, derived via immunoSEQ multiplex PCR, lists solely in-frame clones and lacks some. The sample holds under 70,000 clones, over 75% seen once. About this clone itself: Its antigen is not identified.

Broader study findings: Enhanced expansion of tumor-associated blood clones at 3 weeks characterized durable-benefit patients.

The sample in question was PBMCs, obtained around atezolizumab (anti-PD-L1) treatment. The receptor's source is a man in his sixties or seventies with urothelial cancer. The chain employs TRBV9 and TRBJ2-7, with 9 bases identical to TRBD2. CDR3 loop: CASSVTAGGFYEQYF. CDR3 sequence (DNA): TGTGCCAGCAGCGTTACAGCGGGAGGATTCTACGAGCAGTACTTC.